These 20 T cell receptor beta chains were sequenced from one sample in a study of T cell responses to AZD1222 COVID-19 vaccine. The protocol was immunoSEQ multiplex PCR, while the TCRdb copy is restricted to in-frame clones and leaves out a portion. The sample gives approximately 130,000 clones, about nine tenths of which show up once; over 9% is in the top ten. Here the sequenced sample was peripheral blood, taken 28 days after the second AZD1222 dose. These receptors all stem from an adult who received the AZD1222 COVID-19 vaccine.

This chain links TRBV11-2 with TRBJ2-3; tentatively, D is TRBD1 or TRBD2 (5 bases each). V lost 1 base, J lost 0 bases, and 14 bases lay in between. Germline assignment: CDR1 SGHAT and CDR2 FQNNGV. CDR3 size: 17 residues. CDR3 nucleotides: TGTGCCAGCAGCTTAGCCTCCGGGACCCAGAGCACAGATACGCAGTATTTT. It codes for CASSLASGTQSTDTQYF.

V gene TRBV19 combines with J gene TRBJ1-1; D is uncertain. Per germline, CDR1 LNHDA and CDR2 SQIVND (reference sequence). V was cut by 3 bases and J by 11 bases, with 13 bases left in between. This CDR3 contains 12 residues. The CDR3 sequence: CASSIETPVAFF. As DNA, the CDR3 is TGTGCCAGTAGTATCGAGACGCCGGTGGCTTTCTTT.

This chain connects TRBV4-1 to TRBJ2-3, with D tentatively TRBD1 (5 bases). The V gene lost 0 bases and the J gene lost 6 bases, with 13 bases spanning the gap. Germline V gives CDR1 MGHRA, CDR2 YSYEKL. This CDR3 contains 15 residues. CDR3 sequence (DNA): TGCGCCAGCAGCCAAGAGACAGTAGTCCGGGATACGCAGTATTTT. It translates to CASSQETVVRDTQYF.

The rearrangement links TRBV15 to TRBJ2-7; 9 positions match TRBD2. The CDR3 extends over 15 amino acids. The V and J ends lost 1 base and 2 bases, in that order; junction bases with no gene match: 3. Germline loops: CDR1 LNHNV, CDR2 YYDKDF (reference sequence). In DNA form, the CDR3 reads TGTGCCACCAGCAGAGGACTAGCGGAGACCTACGAGCAGTACTTC. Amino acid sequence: CATSRGLAETYEQYF.

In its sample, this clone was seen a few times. The chain's CDR3 is CASSWAWRRGSMSMNTEAFF. DNA for the CDR3: TGTGCCAGCAGCTGGGCCTGGAGGAGGGGATCCATGAGCATGAACACTGAAGCTTTCTTT. The chain employs TRBV13 and TRBJ1-1, with a possible D match to TRBD1 (5 bases). The CDR3 runs to 20 residues. The V and J ends lost 4 bases and 0 bases respectively, with 27 bases between them. Germline values: CDR1 PRHDT, CDR2 FYEKMQ (reference sequence).

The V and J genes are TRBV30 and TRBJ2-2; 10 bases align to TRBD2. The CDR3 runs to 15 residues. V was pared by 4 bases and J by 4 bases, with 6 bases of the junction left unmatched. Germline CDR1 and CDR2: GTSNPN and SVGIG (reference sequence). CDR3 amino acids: CAWTSGGAGTGELFF. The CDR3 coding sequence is TGTGCCTGGACGAGCGGGGGGGCAGGCACCGGGGAGCTGTTTTTT.

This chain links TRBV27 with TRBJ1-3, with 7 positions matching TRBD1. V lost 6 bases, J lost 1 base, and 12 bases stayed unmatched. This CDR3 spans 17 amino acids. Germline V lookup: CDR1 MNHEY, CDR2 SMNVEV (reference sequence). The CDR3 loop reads CASRPTRDSSSGNTIYF. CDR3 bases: TGTGCCAGCAGGCCAACCCGGGACAGTTCATCTGGAAACACCATATATTTT.

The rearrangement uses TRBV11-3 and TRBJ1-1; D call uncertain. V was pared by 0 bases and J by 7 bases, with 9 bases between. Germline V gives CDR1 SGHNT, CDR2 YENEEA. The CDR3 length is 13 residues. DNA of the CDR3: TGTGCCAGCAGCTTAGAATTCGGGTATGAAGCTTTCTTT. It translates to CASSLEFGYEAFF. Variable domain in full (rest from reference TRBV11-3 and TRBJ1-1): EAGVVQSPRYKIIEKKQPVAFWCNPISGHNTLYWYLQNLGQGPELLIRYENEEAVDDSQLPKDRFSAERLKGVDSTLKIQPAELGDSAVYLCASSLEFGYEAFFGQGTRLTVV.

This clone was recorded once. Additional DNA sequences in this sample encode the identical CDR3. The CDR3 is CSVGTYNEQFF. The CDR3, as DNA: TGCAGCGTCGGGACCTACAATGAGCAGTTCTTC. The chain uses TRBV29-1 and TRBJ2-1; TRBD2 is a possible D gene (5 bases). Germline V lookup: CDR1 SQVTM, CDR2 ANQGSEA. The V end was cut by 6 bases, the J end by 2 bases, with 5 bases between. The CDR3 is made up of 11 amino acids.

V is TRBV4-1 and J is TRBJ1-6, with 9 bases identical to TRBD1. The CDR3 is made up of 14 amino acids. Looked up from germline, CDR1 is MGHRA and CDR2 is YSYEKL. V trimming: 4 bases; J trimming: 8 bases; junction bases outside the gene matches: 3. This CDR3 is CASSPRDRDSPLHF. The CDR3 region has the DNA TGCGCCAGCAGCCCCCGGGACAGGGATTCACCCCTCCACTTT.

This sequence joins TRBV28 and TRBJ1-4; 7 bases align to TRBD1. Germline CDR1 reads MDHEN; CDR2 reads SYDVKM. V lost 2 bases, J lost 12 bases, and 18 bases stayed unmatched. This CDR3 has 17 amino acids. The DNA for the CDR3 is TGTGCCAGCAGTTTACTTGGGACAGCCGCCGTGATAGGACAACTGTTTTTT. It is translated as CASSLLGTAAVIGQLFF.

CDR3 sequence (DNA): TGTGCCAGTAGTACCAGGGGGCTTGTTTTCTTT. This sequence encodes CASSTRGLVFF. J is TRBJ1-1 and V is TRBV19, with 8 bases fitting TRBD1. Germline CDR1 is LNHDA and CDR2 is SQIVND (reference sequence). Trimming took 4 bases from V and 13 from J; bases not matched to a gene: 5. CDR3 size: 11 residues.

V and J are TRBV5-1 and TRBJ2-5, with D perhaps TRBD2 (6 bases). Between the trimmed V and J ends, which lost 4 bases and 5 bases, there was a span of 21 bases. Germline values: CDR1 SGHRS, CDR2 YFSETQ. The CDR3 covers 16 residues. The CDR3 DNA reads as TGCGCCAGCAGCATACAGCTAGCGACTACGGGGGAGACCCAGTACTTC. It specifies CASSIQLATTGETQYF. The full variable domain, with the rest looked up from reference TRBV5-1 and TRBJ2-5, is KAGVTQTPRYLIKTRGQQVTLSCSPISGHRSVSWYQQTPGQGLQFLFEYFSETQRNKGNFPGRFSGRQFSNSRSEMNVSTLELGDSALYLCASSIQLATTGETQYFGPGTRLLVL.

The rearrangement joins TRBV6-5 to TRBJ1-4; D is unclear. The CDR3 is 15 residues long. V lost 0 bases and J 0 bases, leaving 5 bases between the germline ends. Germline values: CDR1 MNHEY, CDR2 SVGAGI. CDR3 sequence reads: CASSYSGSTNEKLFF. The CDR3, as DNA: TGTGCCAGCAGTTACTCAGGTTCAACTAATGAAAAACTGTTTTTT.

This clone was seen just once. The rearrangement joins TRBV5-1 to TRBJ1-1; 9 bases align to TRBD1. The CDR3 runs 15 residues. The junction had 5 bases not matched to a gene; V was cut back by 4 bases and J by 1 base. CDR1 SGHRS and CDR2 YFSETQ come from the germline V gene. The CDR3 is CASSAMDRGNTEAFF. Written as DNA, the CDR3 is TGCGCCAGCAGCGCCATGGACAGGGGGAACACTGAAGCTTTCTTT.

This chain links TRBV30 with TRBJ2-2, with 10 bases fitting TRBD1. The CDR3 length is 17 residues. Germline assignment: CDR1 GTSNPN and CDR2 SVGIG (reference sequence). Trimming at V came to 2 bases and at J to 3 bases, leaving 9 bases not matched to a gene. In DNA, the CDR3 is TGTGCCTGGAGTCAACGTCCGGGACAGGGGTACACCGGGGAGCTGTTTTTT. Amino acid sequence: CAWSQRPGQGYTGELFF.

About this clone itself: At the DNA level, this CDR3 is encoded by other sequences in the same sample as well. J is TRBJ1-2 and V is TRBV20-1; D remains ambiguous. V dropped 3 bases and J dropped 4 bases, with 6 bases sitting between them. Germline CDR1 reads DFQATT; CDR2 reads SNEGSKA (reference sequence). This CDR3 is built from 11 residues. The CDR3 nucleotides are TGCAGTGCTAGTAGACCCTATGGCTACACCTTC. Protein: CSASRPYGYTF.

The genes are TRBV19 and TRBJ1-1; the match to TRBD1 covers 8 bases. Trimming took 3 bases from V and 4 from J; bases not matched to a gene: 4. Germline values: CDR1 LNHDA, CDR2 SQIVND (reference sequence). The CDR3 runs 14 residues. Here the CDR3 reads CASSIQGAVTEAFF. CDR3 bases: TGTGCCAGTAGTATCCAGGGGGCGGTCACTGAAGCTTTCTTT.

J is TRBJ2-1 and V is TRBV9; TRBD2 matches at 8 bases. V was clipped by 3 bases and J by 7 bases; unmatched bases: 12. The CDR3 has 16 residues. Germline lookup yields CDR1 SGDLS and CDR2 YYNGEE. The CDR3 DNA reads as TGTGCCAGCAGCGACCCGGGGGGGCCGCCGATAAATGAGCAGTTCTTC. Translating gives CASSDPGGPPINEQFF.

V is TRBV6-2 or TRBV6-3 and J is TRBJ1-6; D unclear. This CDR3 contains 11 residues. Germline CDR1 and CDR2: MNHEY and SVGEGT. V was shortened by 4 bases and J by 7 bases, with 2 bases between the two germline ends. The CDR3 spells CASSFNSPLHF. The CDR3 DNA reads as TGTGCCAGCAGTTTCAATTCACCCCTCCACTTT.